The TCR beta chain described here comes from a study of PD-L1 blockade in urothelial cancer. The data were produced by immunoSEQ multiplex PCR, yet TCRdb's version contains in-frame clones alone and is incomplete. The top ten clones hold about 17% of a sample with about 38,000 clones, 65% to 85% of them seen once. Germline V CDR1 and CDR2: PRHDT, FYEKMQ (reference sequence). The V and J ends lost 3 bases and 1 base respectively, with 15 bases between them. The CDR3 length is 16 residues. V usage is TRBV13 and J usage is TRBJ1-1, with D maybe TRBD1 (5 bases). The starting material was PBMCs, obtained around atezolizumab (anti-PD-L1) treatment. The clonotype comes from a man aged 55-75 years with urothelial cancer. DNA of the CDR3: TGTGCCAGCAGCTTTCCTTCCGGCGGACAGAACACTGAAGCTTTCTTT. Encoded protein: CASSFPSGGQNTEAFF.